The next 13 T cell receptor beta chains were all read from a single sample in a study of cytomegalovirus exposure and HLA in healthy donors. Some clones are missing from TCRdb's copy, which holds only in-frame ones; the method was immunoSEQ multiplex PCR. The sample includes about 220,000 clones, approximately 90% seen only once; the top ten take about 1%. The sequencing input was PBMCs. These TCRs come from a woman younger than 35 in good health and CMV-seronegative.

The rearrangement links TRBV7-6 to TRBJ2-1; unclear D gene. The germline gives CDR1 SGHVS, CDR2 FNYEAQ. The CDR3 consists of 15 residues. With 1 base removed from V and 7 bases from J, the gap between germline ends came to 14 bases. The CDR3 loop reads CASSLGSTAMNEQFF. In DNA, the CDR3 is TGTGCCAGCAGCTTAGGCTCCACTGCGATGAATGAGCAGTTCTTC.

The rearrangement links TRBV29-1 to TRBJ1-2, with 8 bases identical to TRBD1. CDR3 length: 13 amino acids. The trim removed 4 bases at V and 10 bases at J, leaving 11 bases unmatched. Germline V CDR1 and CDR2: SQVTM, ANQGSEA. CDR3 region: CSVVSGGLQAYTF. The DNA of the CDR3 is TGCAGCGTTGTGTCAGGGGGCCTGCAAGCCTACACCTTC. Full variable domain (remainder filled in from reference TRBV29-1 and TRBJ1-2): SAVISQKPSRDICQRGTSLTIQCQVDSQVTMMFWYRQQPGQSLTLIATANQGSEATYESGFVIDKFPISRPNLTFSTLTVSNMSPEDSSIYLCSVVSGGLQAYTFGSGTRLTVV.

The chain joins TRBV19 to TRBJ2-7; tentatively, D is TRBD2 (5 bases). Per germline, CDR1 LNHDA and CDR2 SQIVND (reference sequence). The V end was cut by 4 bases, the J end by 0 bases, with 13 bases between. The CDR3 spans 15 residues. The CDR3 coding sequence is TGTGCCAGTAGTAGACGGACTGCCAGCTCCTACGAGCAGTACTTC. Translated, it gives CASSRRTASSYEQYF.

The CDR3 protein is CATTSGRAGYTDTQYF. The CDR3 DNA follows: TGTGCCACCACTAGCGGGAGGGCCGGGTACACAGATACGCAGTATTTT. The chain couples TRBV2 to TRBJ2-3; TRBD2 agrees at 13 bases. Germline CDR1 is SNHLY and CDR2 is FYNNEI. Trimming cost V 10 bases and J 2 bases; bases outside gene matches: 9. CDR3 length equals 16 residues. The whole variable domain, filled in from reference TRBV2 and TRBJ2-3, reads EPEVTQTPSHQVTQMGQEVILRCVPISNHLYFYWYRQILGQKVEFLVSFYNNEISEKSEIFDDQFSVERPDGSNFTLKIRSTKLEDSAMYFCATTSGRAGYTDTQYFGPGTRLTVL.

The genes are TRBV29-1 and TRBJ1-5; weak D call: TRBD1 (6 bases). The CDR3 covers 13 residues. Germline lookup yields CDR1 SQVTM and CDR2 ANQGSEA. Trimming cost V 4 bases and J 4 bases, with 11 bases left between them. CDR3 nucleotides: TGCAGCGTTGCGAGCCAGGGGAATCAGCCCCAGCATTTT. Its translation is CSVASQGNQPQHF.

The chain recombines TRBV25-1 with TRBJ1-2, with 12 bases lining up with TRBD1. This CDR3 comprises 18 residues. Germline loops: CDR1 MGHDK, CDR2 SYGVNS. After removal of 4 bases from V and 0 bases from J, the junction contained 9 bases not matched to a gene. The CDR3 nucleotides are TGTGCCAGCAGTGGTTTGGGGGACAGGGGGCTCCCTAACTATGGCTACACCTTC. Protein sequence: CASSGLGDRGLPNYGYTF.

DNA of the CDR3: TGTGCCAGTACTAGGCGGGAGAACACCGGGGAGCTGTTTTTT. Amino acid sequence: CASTRRENTGELFF. The rearrangement links TRBV19 to TRBJ2-2; D might be TRBD2 (6 bases). The germline V and J ends were trimmed by 7 bases and 1 base, with 10 bases remaining between them. The germline CDR1 and CDR2 sequences are LNHDA and SQIVND (reference sequence). The CDR3 sequence is 14 residues long.

This rearrangement joins TRBV28 to TRBJ1-4; 7 bases align to TRBD1. Germline V gives CDR1 MDHEN, CDR2 SYDVKM. J lost 5 bases, V lost 6 bases, and 6 bases had no gene match. The CDR3 is 14 residues long. The CDR3 here is CASSMGTENEKLFF. In nucleotides, the CDR3 is TGTGCCAGCAGCATGGGGACAGAGAATGAAAAACTGTTTTTT.

V usage is TRBV7-3 and J usage is TRBJ2-2; possibly TRBD2 for D (6 bases). Germline V gene data show CDR1 as SGHTA and CDR2 as FQGTGA. V was shortened by 6 bases and J by 2 bases, with 13 bases between the two germline ends. The CDR3 contains 15 residues. CDR3 amino acids: CASSSGLGNTGELFF. The CDR3 DNA is TGTGCCAGCAGTAGCGGACTCGGAAACACCGGGGAGCTGTTTTTT.

This clone occurred once. The V and J genes are TRBV21-1 and TRBJ2-5; the table calls TRBD1, which could not be checked here. TRBV21-1 corresponds to a pseudogene. This CDR3 spans 12 amino acids. In nucleotides, the CDR3 is TGTGCCAGCAGCGATGGGCCGGAGACCCAGTACTTC. Amino acid sequence: CASSDGPETQYF.

The CDR3 protein is CASSTLLTGELFF. The CDR3 DNA reads as TGTGCCAGCAGCACTCTGTTGACCGGGGAGCTGTTTTTT. The V gene is TRBV6-1, the J gene TRBJ2-2; D is ambiguous. Germline V gene data show CDR1 as MNHNS and CDR2 as SASEGT. V shed 6 bases and J shed 5 bases, with 10 bases lying between them. The CDR3 runs to 13 residues.

V and J are TRBV30 and TRBJ1-5; weak D call: TRBD1 (6 bases). V gave up 2 bases and J gave up 4 bases, with 15 bases separating them. Germline values: CDR1 GTSNPN, CDR2 SVGIG (reference sequence). The length of the CDR3 is 15 residues. CDR3 sequence reads: CAWSPEGGGNQPQHF. Here the CDR3 DNA reads TGTGCCTGGAGTCCCGAGGGGGGAGGGAATCAGCCCCAGCATTTT. The variable domain in full, with the rest retrieved from reference TRBV30 and TRBJ1-5, is SQTIHQWPATLVQPVGSPLSLECTVEGTSNPNLYWYRQAAGRGLQLLFYSVGIGQISSEVPQNLSASRPQDRQFILSSKKLLLSDSGFYLCAWSPEGGGNQPQHFGDGTRLSIL.

The sample holds a few counts of this clone. The rearrangement links TRBV10-3 to TRBJ2-2; tentative D call: TRBD2 (5 bases). Germline V gene lookup returns CDR1 ENHRY and CDR2 SYGVKD. Trimming pared 2 bases from V and 5 bases from J, leaving 12 bases between. This CDR3 contains 15 residues. Here the CDR3 reads CAISEGRGFTGELFF. The CDR3 DNA reads TGTGCCATCAGTGAGGGGCGAGGGTTTACCGGGGAGCTGTTTTTT.